This is a list of T cell receptor beta chains from one sample in a study of T cells in Graves' hyperthyroidism and ophthalmopathy. TCRdb fed the multiplex PCR reads into MiXCR, producing one record per CDR3 protein. The sample has about 500,000 distinct CDR3 sequences, 15% to 20% seen once. The sequencing sample was made of blood. The receptors shown here come from a woman younger than 30 with Graves' hyperthyroidism. The conserved cysteine and the conserved F or W are not part of the CDR3 here.

j_call cdr3_length v_call cdr3_aa
TRBJ1-5 13 TRBV12-3/TRBV12-4 ASRITGNSNQPQH
TRBJ2-7 11 TRBV2 ASSVQPSYEQY
TRBJ2-1 10 TRBV7-9 ASSLGPREQF
TRBJ2-1 12 TRBV20-1 SASNDDRGNEQF
TRBJ2-7 13 TRBV3-1 ASSPTLGETYEQY
TRBJ2-5 11 TRBV2 ASQMGTVETQY
TRBJ2-7 11 TRBV20-1 SATTGSTYEQY
TRBJ2-2 11 TRBV20-1 SARGVNTGELF
TRBJ2-7 13 TRBV20-1 SAREAARSTYEQY
TRBJ2-7 14 TRBV15 ATSRDRQGPRYEQY
TRBJ2-1 14 TRBV6-1 ASSRPRIEGYNEQF
TRBJ2-7 15 TRBV5-1 ASTHEWPSGRAAEQY
TRBJ2-7 11 TRBV7-9 ASSPKSGPEQY
TRBJ2-7 16 TRBV11-3 ASSALGLAGGPSYEQY
TRBJ2-3 13 TRBV12-3/TRBV12-4 ASSPGLAHTDTQY
TRBJ2-7 11 TRBV10-3 AIKPGTGYEQY
TRBJ2-7 12 TRBV20-1 SARGFGLPQEQY
TRBJ1-5 8 TRBV18 ATYGQPQH
TRBJ2-1 13 TRBV3-1 ASSQELLSRNEQF
TRBJ1-5 11 TRBV27 ASSYRSNQPQH
TRBJ2-1 8 TRBV20-1 SARRNEQF
TRBJ1-2 13 TRBV9 ASSVAKGGTVGYT
TRBJ2-3 10 TRBV12-3/TRBV12-4 ASSSFADTQY
TRBJ2-3 13 TRBV24-1 ATSDRRGATDTQY
TRBJ2-1 15 TRBV4-2 ASSQDETSGNYNEQF
TRBJ1-3 15 TRBV4-2 ASSQDSRGPDGNTIY
TRBJ1-5 12 TRBV5-1 ASSPAGNNQPQH
TRBJ2-3 12 TRBV29-1 SVEDGISTDTQY
TRBJ1-6 14 TRBV10-3 AISEILGPHNSPLH
TRBJ2-5 13 TRBV18 ASSPPGRGKETQY
TRBJ2-7 12 TRBV30 AWSLVARSYEQY
TRBJ1-5 10 TRBV7-9 ASGGRYSPQH
TRBJ2-6 14 TRBV5-1 ASSRTGDSGANVLT
TRBJ2-1 11 TRBV12-3/TRBV12-4 ASRQQSGDEQF
TRBJ2-1 13 TRBV9 ASSVRGGALGEQF
TRBJ1-2 13 TRBV6-1 ASSEAQWGLGGYT
TRBJ1-2 10 TRBV6-2/TRBV6-3 ASRRRNYGYT
TRBJ1-1 11 TRBV18 ASSPGAHTEAF
TRBJ1-1 8 TRBV30 AWLNTEAF
TRBJ2-7 18 TRBV3-1 ASSQGPPKRTGPRSYEQY
TRBJ2-2 12 TRBV20-1 SATGTENTGELF
TRBJ2-7 13 TRBV19 ASSPRIGRSYEQY
TRBJ1-1 14 TRBV5-1 ASSSEGGLVNTEAF
TRBJ1-4 13 TRBV13 ASSLGPKSNEKLF
TRBJ1-2 12 TRBV5-1 ASSLIGANYGYT
TRBJ2-7 13 TRBV27 ASTRLAGGTYEQY
TRBJ2-5 15 TRBV20-1 STRRWTSGRRGETQY
TRBJ1-1 14 TRBV24-1 ATSAPNQEVWTEAF
TRBJ1-2 11 TRBV6-1 ASSPIGNYGYT
TRBJ2-7 11 TRBV12-3/TRBV12-4 ASRYGGAREQY
TRBJ1-6 12 TRBV7-9 ASSPGQGVSPLR
TRBJ2-7 14 TRBV6-6 ASSYSTGTGMGEQY
TRBJ1-4 18 TRBV4-3 ASSPARRDRGPTTNEKLF
TRBJ2-7 10 TRBV11-3 ASSHDTYEQY
TRBJ2-2 11 TRBV7-8 AIEGQYTGELF
TRBJ1-1 12 TRBV27 ASTLKTGWGEAF
TRBJ2-1 16 TRBV2 ASKVWDRGGSSYNEQF
TRBJ1-1 12 TRBV18 ASSPPPTGTEAF